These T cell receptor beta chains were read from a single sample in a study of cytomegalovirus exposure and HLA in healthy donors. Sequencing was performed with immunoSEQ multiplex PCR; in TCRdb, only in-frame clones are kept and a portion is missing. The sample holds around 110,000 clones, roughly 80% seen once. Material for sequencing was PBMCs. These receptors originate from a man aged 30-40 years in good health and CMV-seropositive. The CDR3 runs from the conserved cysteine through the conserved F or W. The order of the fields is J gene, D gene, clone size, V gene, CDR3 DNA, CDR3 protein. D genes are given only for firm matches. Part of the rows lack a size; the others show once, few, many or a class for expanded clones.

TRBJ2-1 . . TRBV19 TGTGCCAGTAGTATTTCCAGAACCCCCATGGATGAGCAGTTCTTC CASSISRTPMDEQFF
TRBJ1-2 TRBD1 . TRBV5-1 TGCGCCAGCAGCTTCTCACAGGGGGTGAACTATGGCTACACCTTC CASSFSQGVNYGYTF
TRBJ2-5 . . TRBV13 TGTGCCAGCAGCTTCTCGGGGGGCGAAGAGACCCAGTACTTC CASSFSGGEETQYF
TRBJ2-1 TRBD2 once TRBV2 TGTGCCAGCAGTGTCCGTCTAGCGGGAGCAGATGAGCAGTTCTTC CASSVRLAGADEQFF
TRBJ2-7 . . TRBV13 TGTGCCAGCAGCTTGGCCCAGGGACTCCTTGGGTCCGAGCAGTACTTC CASSLAQGLLGSEQYF
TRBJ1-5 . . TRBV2 TGTGCCAGCAGCACTACAGGGTTGGGTCAGCCCCAGCATTTT CASSTTGLGQPQHF
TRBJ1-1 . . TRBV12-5 TGTGCTAGTGGTTTGGAATCACTCACCGAAGCTTTCTTT CASGLESLTEAFF
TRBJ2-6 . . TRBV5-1 TGCGCCAGCAGCTTGCTAGCAGGGGTGCCTGGGGCCAACGTCCTGACTTTC CASSLLAGVPGANVLTF
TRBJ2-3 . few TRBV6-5 TGTGCCAGCAGTTACTTTTTCCGGGCAGATACGCAGTATTTT CASSYFFRADTQYF
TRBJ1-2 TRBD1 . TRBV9 TGTGCCAGCAGCGTTCTCGGACAGGGAGGGTATGGCTACACCTTC CASSVLGQGGYGYTF
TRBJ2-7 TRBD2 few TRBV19 TGTGCCAGTAGTATTAGCGGGGGATTGTACGAGCAGTACTTC CASSISGGLYEQYF
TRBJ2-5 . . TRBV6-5 TGTGCCAGCAGCCAGGGGCGCAAAGAGACCCAGTACTTC CASSQGRKETQYF
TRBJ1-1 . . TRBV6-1 TGTGCCAGCAGTGAGCAGGGCGACACTGAAGCTTTCTTT CASSEQGDTEAFF
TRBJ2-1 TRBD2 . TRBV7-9 TGTGCCAGCAGCCGACTAGCGGGGGGGCGCATCTACAATGAGCAGTTCTTC CASSRLAGGRIYNEQFF
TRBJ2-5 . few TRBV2 TGTGCCAGCAGTGGGCAGGGACTCCAGCAAGAGACCCAGTACTTC CASSGQGLQQETQYF
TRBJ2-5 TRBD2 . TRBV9 TGTGCCAGCAGCGGAAAGGGGACTAGCGGGAGGGAGACCCAGTACTTC CASSGKGTSGRETQYF
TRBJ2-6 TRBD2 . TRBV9 TGTGCCAGCAGCGTGGGGGGGAATGGGGCCAACGTCCTGACTTTC CASSVGGNGANVLTF
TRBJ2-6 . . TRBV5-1 TGCGCCAGCAGCTTGGGCGTAAACTCTGGGGCCAACGTCCTGACTTTC CASSLGVNSGANVLTF
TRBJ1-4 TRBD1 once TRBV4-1 TGCGCCAGCAGCCAAGTAGGGGGCCGGGAAAAACTGTTTTTT CASSQVGGREKLFF
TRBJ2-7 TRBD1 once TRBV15 TGTGCCACCAGGAGAGGGGGCGCACAGGGGAATGCCGAGCAGTACTTC CATRRGGAQGNAEQYF
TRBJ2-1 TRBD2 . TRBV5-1 TGCGCCAGCAGCCGAATGGCTACGGGACTAGCGGGCAATGAGCAGTTCTTC CASSRMATGLAGNEQFF
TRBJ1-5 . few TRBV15 TGTGCCACCAGCAGGAGAACAGGGCCCGTTAAACAGCCCCAGCATTTT CATSRRTGPVKQPQHF
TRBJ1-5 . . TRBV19 TGTGCCAGTACCCCCAACCCCAGGGGAGAGGGCCTCAATCAGCCCCAGCATTTT CASTPNPRGEGLNQPQHF
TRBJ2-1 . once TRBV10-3 TGTGCCATCAGTGAGGACAAGTACAATGAGCAGTTCTTC CAISEDKYNEQFF
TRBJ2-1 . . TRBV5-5 TGTGCCAGCAGCACTCTAGCTCCCAATGAGCAGTTCTTC CASSTLAPNEQFF
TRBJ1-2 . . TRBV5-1 TGCGCCAGCAGCTTGGGTACAGGGCAGGGGTATGGCTACACCTTC CASSLGTGQGYGYTF
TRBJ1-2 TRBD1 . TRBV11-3 TGTGCCAGCACAGAGCAGGGGGCCGTTGGCTACACCTTC CASTEQGAVGYTF
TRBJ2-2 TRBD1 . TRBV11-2 TGTGCCAGCAGCCACCCCACAGGGGGCGCGAACACCGGGGAGCTGTTTTTT CASSHPTGGANTGELFF
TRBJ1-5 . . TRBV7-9 TGTTCCAGCAGCTTAGCGCTAACTTTCCCCAATCAGCCCCAGCATTTT CSSSLALTFPNQPQHF
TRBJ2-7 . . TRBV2 TGTGCCAGCAGTGAAGGACCCGGGGGTTGCTCCTACGAGCAGTACTTC CASSEGPGGCSYEQYF
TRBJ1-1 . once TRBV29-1 TGCAGCGTTGTCAGGGGGAACACTGAAGCTTTCTTT CSVVRGNTEAFF
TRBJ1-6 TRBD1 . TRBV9 TGTGCCAGCAGCGTTAGGGACAGGATTAATTCACCCCTCCACTTT CASSVRDRINSPLHF
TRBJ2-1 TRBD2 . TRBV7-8 TGTGCCAGCAAGGCCCCTTTAAGACTAGCGGGGATGGGTGAGCAGTTCTTC CASKAPLRLAGMGEQFF
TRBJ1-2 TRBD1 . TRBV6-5 TGTGCCAGCAGCCTCCTTGACAGGGGTACTGGCTACACCTTC CASSLLDRGTGYTF
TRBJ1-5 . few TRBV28 TGTGCCAGCAGTTTACGATTAAGTAGGCCCCAGCATTTT CASSLRLSRPQHF
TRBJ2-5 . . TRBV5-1 TGCGCCAGCAGCTTGGTACCGGACCAAGAGACCCAGTACTTC CASSLVPDQETQYF
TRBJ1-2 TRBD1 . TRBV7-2 TGTGCCAGCAGCCCCGACAGGGAAAATGGCTACACCTTC CASSPDRENGYTF
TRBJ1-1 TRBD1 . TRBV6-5 TGTGCCAGCAGTTACCCTACAGGGGCTGAAGCTTTCTTT CASSYPTGAEAFF
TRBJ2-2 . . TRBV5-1 TGCGCCAGCAGCTTGGTACCGGGGAACACCGGGGAGCTGTTTTTT CASSLVPGNTGELFF
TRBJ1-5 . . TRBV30 TGTGCCTGGAGTGAATCCTCCCCAGGGCCCCAGCATTTT CAWSESSPGPQHF